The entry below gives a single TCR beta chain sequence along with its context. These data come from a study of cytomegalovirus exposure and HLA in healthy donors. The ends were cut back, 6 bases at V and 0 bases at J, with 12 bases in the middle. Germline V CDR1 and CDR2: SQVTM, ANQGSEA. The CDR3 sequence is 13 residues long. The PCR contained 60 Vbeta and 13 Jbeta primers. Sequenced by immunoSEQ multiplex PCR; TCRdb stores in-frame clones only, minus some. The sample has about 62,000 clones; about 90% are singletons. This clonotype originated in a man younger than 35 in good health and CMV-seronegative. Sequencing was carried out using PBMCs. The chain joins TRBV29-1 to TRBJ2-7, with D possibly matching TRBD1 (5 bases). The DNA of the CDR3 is TGCAGCGTCATGACAGATAGCTCCTACGAGCAGTACTTC. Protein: CSVMTDSSYEQYF.